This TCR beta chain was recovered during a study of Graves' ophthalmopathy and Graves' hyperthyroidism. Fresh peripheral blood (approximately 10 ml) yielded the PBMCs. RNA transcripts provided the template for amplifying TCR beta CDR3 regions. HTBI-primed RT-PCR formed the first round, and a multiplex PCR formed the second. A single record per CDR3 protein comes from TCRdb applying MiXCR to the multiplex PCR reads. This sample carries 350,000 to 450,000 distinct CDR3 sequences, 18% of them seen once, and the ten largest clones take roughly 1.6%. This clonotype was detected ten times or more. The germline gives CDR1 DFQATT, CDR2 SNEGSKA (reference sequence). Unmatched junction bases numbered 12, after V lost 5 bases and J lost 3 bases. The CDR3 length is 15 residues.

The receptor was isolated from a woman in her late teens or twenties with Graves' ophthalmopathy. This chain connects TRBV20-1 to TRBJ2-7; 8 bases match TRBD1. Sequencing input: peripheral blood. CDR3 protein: CSASGTGNPGYEQYF. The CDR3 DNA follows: TGCAGTGCTTCCGGGACAGGAAACCCTGGCTACGAGCAGTACTTC.